This T cell receptor beta chain was obtained from a study of blood T cell repertoires in COVID-19. Study in general: Whether acute or convalescent, the COVID-19 samples came from the United States, Italy and Spain. PBMCs, B-cell-depleted T cells, or T cells were the source of the cDNA or gDNA that made up the material.

Original handling: By means of reference gene primer amplification, nucleated cell counts were estimated. The data were produced by immunoSEQ multiplex PCR, yet TCRdb's version contains in-frame clones alone and is incomplete. V and J calls and clone size are given by that table; D and trimming were obtained from the DNA. The sample yields about 220,000 clones, around 84% seen once. The CDR3 has 16 residues. Germline V CDR1 and CDR2: SGHVS, FQNEAQ. The J segment lost 6 bases and the V segment lost 5 bases, leaving 15 bases of the junction unmatched. This receptor was identified in a woman aged 55-75 years who had recovered from COVID-19. The sequencing sample was made of peripheral blood. The chain links TRBV7-8 to TRBJ2-5; 7 bases agree with TRBD1. In DNA form, the CDR3 reads TGTGCCAGCAGCGACCTGGTAGGCAGGGGGAGAAAGACCCAGTACTTC. Translating gives CASSDLVGRGRKTQYF.